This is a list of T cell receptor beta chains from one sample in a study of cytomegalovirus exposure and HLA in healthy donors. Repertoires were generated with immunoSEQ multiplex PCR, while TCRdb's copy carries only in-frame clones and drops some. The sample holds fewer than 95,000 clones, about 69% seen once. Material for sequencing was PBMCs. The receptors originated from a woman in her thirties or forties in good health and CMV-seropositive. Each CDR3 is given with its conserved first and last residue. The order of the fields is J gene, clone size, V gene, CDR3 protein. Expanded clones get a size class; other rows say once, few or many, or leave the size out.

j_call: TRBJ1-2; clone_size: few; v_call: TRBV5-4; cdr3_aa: CASSLMGRGGGYTF
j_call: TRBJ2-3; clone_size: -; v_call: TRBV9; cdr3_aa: CASSGPPTTSTDTQYF
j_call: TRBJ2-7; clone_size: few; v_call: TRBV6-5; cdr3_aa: CASSYTGASAEQYF
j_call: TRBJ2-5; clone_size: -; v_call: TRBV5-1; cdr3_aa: CASSLTSGHLGREQYF
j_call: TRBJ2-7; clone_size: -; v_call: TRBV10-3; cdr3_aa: CAISETRTGSYEQYF
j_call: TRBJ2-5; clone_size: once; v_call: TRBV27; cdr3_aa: CASSSPFREGLETQYF
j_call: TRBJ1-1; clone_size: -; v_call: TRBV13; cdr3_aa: CASTGGGTMMDTEAFF
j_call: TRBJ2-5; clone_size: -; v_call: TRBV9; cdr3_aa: CASSVAAGLDQETQYF
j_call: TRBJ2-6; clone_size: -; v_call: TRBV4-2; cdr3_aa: CASSRTVGSGANVLTF
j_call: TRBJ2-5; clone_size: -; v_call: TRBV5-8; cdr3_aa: CASSRGQANKETQYF
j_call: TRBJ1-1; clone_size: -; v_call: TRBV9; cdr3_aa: CASSPRGGAYTEAFF
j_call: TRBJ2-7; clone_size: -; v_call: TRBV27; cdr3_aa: CASSPSAGPSSYEQYF
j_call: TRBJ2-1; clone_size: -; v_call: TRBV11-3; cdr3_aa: CASSLDRREPYNEQFF
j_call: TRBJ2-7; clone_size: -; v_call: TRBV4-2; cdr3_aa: CASSQPGTSLYEQYF
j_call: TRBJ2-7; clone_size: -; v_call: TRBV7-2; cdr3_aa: CASSLPGQGGRNEQYF
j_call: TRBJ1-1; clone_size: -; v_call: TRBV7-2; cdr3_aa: CASKEGLITEAFF
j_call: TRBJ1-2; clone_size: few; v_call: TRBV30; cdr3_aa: CAWSLQAKYRYTF
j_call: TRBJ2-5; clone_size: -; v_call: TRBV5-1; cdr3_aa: CASSIRQVDGTQYF
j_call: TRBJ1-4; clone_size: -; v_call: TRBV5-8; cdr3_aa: CASSLAVDRAEKLFF
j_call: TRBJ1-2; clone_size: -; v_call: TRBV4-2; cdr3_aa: CASRRSGSVDYGYTF
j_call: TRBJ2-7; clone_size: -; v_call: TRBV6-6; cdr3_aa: CAVLQSGQRGYEQYF
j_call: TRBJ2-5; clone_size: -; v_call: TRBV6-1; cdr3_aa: CASSETSGGAETQYF
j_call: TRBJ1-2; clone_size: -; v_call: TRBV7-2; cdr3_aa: CASRLEGNYGYTF
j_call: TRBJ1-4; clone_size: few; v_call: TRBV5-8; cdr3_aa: CAITVSSNEKLFF
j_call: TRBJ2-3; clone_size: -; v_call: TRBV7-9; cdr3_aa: CASSLGPAQYF
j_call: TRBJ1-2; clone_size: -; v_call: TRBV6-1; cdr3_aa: CASRGTGGPYGYTF
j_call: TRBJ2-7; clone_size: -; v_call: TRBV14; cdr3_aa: CASSPMRTPSYEQYF
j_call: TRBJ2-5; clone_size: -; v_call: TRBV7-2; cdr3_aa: CASSLGALAGQETQYF
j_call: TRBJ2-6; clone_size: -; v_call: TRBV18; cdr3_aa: CASSHRSTGANVLTF
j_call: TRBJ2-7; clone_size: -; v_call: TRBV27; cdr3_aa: CASSFSLESWYEQYF
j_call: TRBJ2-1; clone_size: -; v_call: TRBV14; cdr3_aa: CASSQGSGRYPNEQFF
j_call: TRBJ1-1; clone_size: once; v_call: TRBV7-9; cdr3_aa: CASSSSGRSTEAFF
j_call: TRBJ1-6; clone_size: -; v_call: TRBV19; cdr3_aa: CASSTGTGGSPLHF
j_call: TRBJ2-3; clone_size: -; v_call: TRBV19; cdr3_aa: CASSLHGSTDTQYF
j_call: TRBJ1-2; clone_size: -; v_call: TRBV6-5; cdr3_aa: CASRATGYYGYTF
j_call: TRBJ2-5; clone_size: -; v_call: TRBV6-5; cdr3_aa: CASTQGSGGWETQYF
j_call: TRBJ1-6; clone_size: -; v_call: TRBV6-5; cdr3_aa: CATQGQTDNSPLHF
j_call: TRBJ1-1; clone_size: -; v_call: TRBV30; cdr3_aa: CAWIKGVNTEAFF
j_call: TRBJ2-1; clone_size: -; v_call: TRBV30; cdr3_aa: CAWTGGWSNEQFF
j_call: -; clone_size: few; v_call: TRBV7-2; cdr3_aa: CASTKAGDLYEQYF
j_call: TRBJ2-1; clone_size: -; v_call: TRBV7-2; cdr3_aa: CASSVAAGPNEQFF
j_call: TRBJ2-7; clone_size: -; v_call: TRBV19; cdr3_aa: CASSTGIHQYEQYF
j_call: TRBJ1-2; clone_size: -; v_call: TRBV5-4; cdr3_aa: CASSSSGSMYGYTF
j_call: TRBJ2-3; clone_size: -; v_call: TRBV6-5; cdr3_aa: CASTNLGVGRDTQYF